This is a list of T cell receptor beta chains from one sample in a study of blood T cell repertoires in COVID-19. The data were produced by immunoSEQ multiplex PCR, yet TCRdb's version contains in-frame clones alone and is incomplete. The repertoire holds around 190,000 clones, with roughly nine tenths as singletons. Sequencing was carried out using peripheral blood. The receptors originated from a man aged 30 to 39 with acute or convalescent COVID-19. The CDR3 runs from the conserved cysteine through the conserved F or W. The D gene is left open where the match is weak. Some rows mark clone size as missing; the rest say once, few, many or name a class of expanded clone.

j_call d_call v_call clone_size cdr3_aa cdr3_nt
TRBJ2-1 TRBD2 TRBV28 - CASSFGSGRAEQFF TGTGCCAGCAGTTTTGGTAGCGGGAGGGCTGAGCAGTTCTTC
TRBJ2-7 - TRBV30 once CAWSRSSYEQYF TGTGCCTGGAGTCGTAGCTCCTACGAGCAGTACTTC
TRBJ1-1 - TRBV19 - CASSMSAGKVRVEAFF TGTGCCAGTAGTATGAGTGCAGGGAAGGTAAGGGTTGAAGCTTTCTTT
TRBJ2-2 - TRBV30 few CAWREGRDTGELFF TGTGCCTGGAGGGAGGGACGGGACACCGGGGAGCTGTTTTTT
TRBJ2-7 TRBD2 TRBV23-1 - CASSQSWLRRDWKSREESYEQYF TGCGCCAGCAGTCAATCATGGCTGCGACGGGATTGGAAGTCGCGGGAGGAGAGCTACGAGCAGTACTTC
TRBJ1-1 - TRBV30 - CAWSVSTEAFF TGTGCCTGGAGTGTTAGTACTGAAGCTTTCTTT
TRBJ1-6 TRBD1 TRBV6-5 - CASSIDRGNSPLHF TGTGCCAGCAGTATTGACAGGGGTAATTCACCCCTCCACTTT
TRBJ1-5 - TRBV28 once CASSLSRGRFGNQPQHF TGTGCCAGCAGTCTTTCGCGGGGGAGGTTTGGCAATCAGCCCCAGCATTTT
TRBJ2-3 TRBD2 TRBV30 once CAGAGGLTDTQYF TGTGCCGGAGCGGGGGGACTCACAGATACGCAGTATTTT
TRBJ2-5 TRBD2 TRBV27 - CASSGLAGGWGETQYF TGTGCCAGCAGCGGACTAGCGGGGGGGTGGGGAGAGACCCAGTACTTC
TRBJ2-3 TRBD2 TRBV5-4 - CASSWGLAGGSTDTQYF TGTGCCAGCAGCTGGGGACTAGCGGGAGGGAGCACAGATACGCAGTATTTT
TRBJ1-6 TRBD1 TRBV5-1 - CASSGRQGSNSPLHF TGCGCCAGCAGCGGCCGACAGGGGTCTAATTCACCCCTCCACTTT
TRBJ2-7 - TRBV21-1 - CASNGTTSSSYEQYF TGTGCCAGCAACGGAACGACTTCAAGCTCCTACGAGCAGTACTTC
TRBJ2-1 - TRBV14 - CASSSRGGRSNEQFF TGTGCCAGCAGTTCCAGGGGTGGCAGGAGCAATGAGCAGTTCTTC
TRBJ2-2 - TRBV11-3 - CASSTETGELFF TGTGCCAGCAGTACAGAAACCGGGGAGCTGTTTTTT
TRBJ1-2 - TRBV12-3/TRBV12-4 - CASSLRYYGYTF TGTGCCAGCAGTTTACGTTACTATGGCTACACCTTC
TRBJ1-2 TRBD1 TRBV7-9 - CASSSGWDSPLRF TGTGCCAGCAGCTCCGGGTGGGACAGCCCACTCCGCTTC
TRBJ2-3 TRBD2 TRBV6-6 - CASSPGVLAGGSTDTQYF TGTGCCAGCAGTCCGGGGGTATTAGCGGGAGGGAGCACAGATACGCAGTATTTT
TRBJ1-1 - TRBV5-1 - CASSAQGSNTEAFF TGCGCCAGCAGCGCACAGGGTTCGAACACTGAAGCTTTCTTT
TRBJ1-6 - TRBV7-8 - CASSLVEGDSPLHF TGTGCCAGCAGCTTAGTCGAGGGGGATTCACCCCTCCACTTT
TRBJ2-7 - TRBV28 - CASLQAYEQYF TGTGCCAGCCTACAGGCCTACGAGCAGTACTTC
TRBJ2-1 - TRBV2 - CASSEAAWRVGEQFF TGTGCCAGCAGTGAAGCCGCCTGGCGGGTAGGGGAGCAGTTCTTC
TRBJ1-1 - TRBV5-1 - CASSLGVSALMNTEAFF TGCGCCAGCAGCTTGGGTGTCAGCGCCCTAATGAACACTGAAGCTTTCTTT
TRBJ1-1 - TRBV6-5 once CASSSTVNTEAFF TGTGCCAGCAGTTCTACAGTGAACACTGAAGCTTTCTTT
TRBJ1-2 TRBD1 TRBV18 - CASSPRDRGRKRYDGYTF TGTGCCAGCTCACCAAGAGACAGGGGCCGAAAAAGGTACGATGGCTACACCTTC